Below, 9 T cell receptor beta chains from the same sample are listed, as sequenced in a study of neurological immune-mediated disorders. TCRdb reanalysed the 5' RACE reads using MiXCR and keeps one entry per CDR3 protein. The sample comprises 45,000 to 60,000 distinct CDR3 sequences, roughly 2.5% of which are singletons, and about 3% rests with the top ten. Sequencing used PBMCs. These receptors came from a man aged 45-65 years with multiple sclerosis.

This clonotype was detected many times. V is TRBV20-1 and J is TRBJ1-2, with a tentative D call TRBD1 (6 bases). CDR3 length: 17 amino acids. V was clipped by 1 base and J by 4 bases, with 22 bases between them. Germline values: CDR1 DFQATT, CDR2 SNEGSKA (reference sequence). The CDR3 DNA reads as TGCAGTGCTAGAGGAATAGAACAGGGAGTCGGAACCTATGGCTACACCTTC. This gives the protein CSARGIEQGVGTYGYTF.

This clonotype was seen many times. The chain couples TRBV3-1 to TRBJ2-2; no reliable D call. The germline CDR1 and CDR2 sequences are LGHDT and YNNKEL (reference sequence). Trimming pared 6 bases from V and 5 bases from J, leaving 13 bases between. The CDR3 contains 14 residues. The CDR3 reads CASSSRTSTGELFF. The DNA of the CDR3 is TGTGCCAGCAGTTCCCGGACGAGTACCGGGGAGCTGTTTTTT.

This clonotype showed up many times. Mismatch with germline at one junction end may stem from a read error. CDR3 DNA sequence: TGTGCCAGCAGTCAAGATCCAGGCCTCCTCGGGGAGCTGTTTTTT. Encoded protein: CASSQDPGLLGELFF. The V call is TRBV4-2, the J call TRBJ2-2, with D unclear. Per germline, CDR1 LGHNA and CDR2 YNFKEQ. This CDR3 contains 15 residues.

This clonotype was observed at least ten times. V and J are TRBV7-8 and TRBJ2-7, with D unclear. The CDR3 consists of 13 residues. The V and J ends lost 0 bases and 4 bases respectively, with 7 bases between them. Germline-derived CDR1 and CDR2 are SGHVS and FQNEAQ. The CDR3 DNA follows: TGTGCCAGCAGCTTAGCATCCTTATACGAGCAGTACTTC. Protein product: CASSLASLYEQYF.

This clonotype was seen many times. The chain couples TRBV11-2 to TRBJ2-1; D might be TRBD2 (7 bases). CDR3 size: 19 residues. The germline V gene encodes CDR1 SGHAT and CDR2 FQNNGV. Trimming shortened V by 4 bases and J by 0 bases, and 22 bases separated the two germline ends. In DNA form, the CDR3 reads TGTGCCAGCAGCTGGTCCGGGGAAAACAGGGAGGGCTCCTACAATGAGCAGTTCTTC. Its protein is CASSWSGENREGSYNEQFF.

This clonotype was recorded at least ten times. The V gene is TRBV5-1, the J gene TRBJ2-7; TRBD2 agrees at 11 bases. Germline CDR1 and CDR2: SGHRS and YFSETQ. V lost 0 bases, J lost 3 bases, and 2 bases stayed unmatched. CDR3 length: 15 residues. CDR3 bases: TGCGCCAGCAGCTTGGGGACTAGCGGGTACTACGAGCAGTACTTC. Translated: CASSLGTSGYYEQYF.

This clonotype was counted ten times or more. The chain joins TRBV6-5 to TRBJ2-1; 10 bases align to TRBD1. The germline V gene has CDR1 MNHEY and CDR2 SVGAGI. After removal of 0 bases from V and 9 bases from J, the junction contained 14 bases not matched to a gene. This CDR3 is built from 18 residues. The CDR3 nucleotides are TGTGCCAGCAGTTACTCGATGGCGGCCGGGACAGGGGTCGGTGAGCAGTTCTTC. This codes for CASSYSMAAGTGVGEQFF.

There are many counts of this clonotype. The rearrangement links TRBV7-8 to TRBJ2-3; a weak D match, TRBD2 (6 bases). The ends were cut back, 5 bases at V and 0 bases at J, with 15 bases in the middle. This CDR3 region has 16 residues. Germline V gene lookup returns CDR1 SGHVS and CDR2 FQNEAQ. The CDR3 DNA is TGTGCCAGCAGCCCTACGGAGGGCCTTAGCACAGATACGCAGTATTTT. Its translation is CASSPTEGLSTDTQYF.

This clonotype showed up many times. The V gene is TRBV20-1, the J gene TRBJ2-3, with 14 bases that match TRBD2. Per the germline V gene, CDR1 is DFQATT and CDR2 is SNEGSKA (reference sequence). This CDR3 region has 16 residues. V lost 1 base, J lost 2 bases, and 2 bases stayed unmatched. The CDR3 nucleotides are TGCAGTGCTAGAGGACTAGCGGGGGGGGACACAGATACGCAGTATTTT. Translation: CSARGLAGGDTDTQYF.